This passage covers 27 T cell receptor beta chains from one sample sequenced in a study of shared clonotypes between healthy human individuals. This table comes from immunoSEQ multiplex PCR, and its TCRdb copy is limited to in-frame clones, with some not included. The sample records roughly 1.5 million clones, approximately 98% being singletons. The source material was naive CD4+ T cells sorted from blood. As to subset: CD45RA+ positively selected. These receptors all come from a man aged 25 to 45 in good health.

This chain connects TRBV6-5 to TRBJ2-5, with 8 bases identical to TRBD1. The V and J ends lost 6 bases and 7 bases, in that order; junction bases with no gene match: 13. The CDR3 is made up of 15 amino acids. CDR1 is MNHEY, CDR2 SVGAGI, per germline. CDR3 region: CASREETGAGGTQYF. CDR3 nucleotides: TGTGCCAGCAGGGAGGAGACAGGGGCTGGGGGGACCCAGTACTTC.

In the case of this clone: At one end the junction does not follow the germline gene, possibly because of a read error. The chain is built from TRBV28 and TRBJ2-7; D gene ambiguous. Germline assignment: CDR1 MDHEN and CDR2 SYDVKM. CDR3 length: 10 amino acids. The CDR3 DNA reads as TGTGCCAGCGGGCTACTGGACCGCGACTTC. Protein sequence: CASGLLDRDF.

In nucleotides, the CDR3 is TGTGCCAGCAGCCGACAGGTGGGGGAGACGCAGTATTTT. This codes for CASSRQVGETQYF. The chain joins TRBV9 to TRBJ2-3; D might be TRBD1 (6 bases). The CDR3 is made up of 13 amino acids. Germline V gene sequence: CDR1 SGDLS, CDR2 YYNGEE. V was shortened by 4 bases and J by 9 bases, with 15 bases between the two germline ends.

The gene calls are TRBV5-1 and TRBJ2-1, with 8 nucleotides matching TRBD2. With 4 bases clipped from V and 10 bases from J, the junction kept 13 bases outside the gene matches. Germline lookup yields CDR1 SGHRS and CDR2 YFSETQ. The CDR3 consists of 15 residues. The CDR3 coding sequence is TGCGCCAGCAGCACCGTAGCGGGAAAGTCAGAAGAGCAGTTCTTC. Protein product: CASSTVAGKSEEQFF.

A single count supports this clone. The rearrangement uses TRBV19 and TRBJ2-3, with D possibly being TRBD1 (5 bases). CDR1 is LNHDA, CDR2 SQIVND, per germline (reference sequence). This CDR3 comprises 12 residues. The V end lost 9 bases, the J end lost 0 bases, and 7 bases lay between the germline ends. CDR3 loop: CARDTSTDTQYF. The CDR3 region has the DNA TGTGCCAGGGACACTAGCACAGATACGCAGTATTTT.

The chain carries TRBV29-1 and TRBJ2-2, with D maybe TRBD1 (5 bases). Per germline, CDR1 SQVTM and CDR2 ANQGSEA. V shed 6 bases and J shed 2 bases, with 7 bases lying between them. This CDR3 is built from 12 residues. CDR3 in amino acids: CSVTVNTGELFF. In nucleotides, the CDR3 is TGCAGCGTGACAGTTAACACCGGGGAGCTGTTTTTT.

The J gene is TRBJ1-1, the V gene TRBV5-1, with D unclear. The CDR3 contains 15 residues. V gave up 0 bases and J gave up 4 bases, with 13 bases separating them. Germline CDR1 and CDR2: SGHRS and YFSETQ. CDR3 nucleotides: TGCGCCAGCAGCTTGGCCCCATCTGAAAGCACTGAAGCTTTCTTT. The encoded protein is CASSLAPSESTEAFF.

The chain uses TRBV18 and TRBJ2-1, with 11 bases lining up with TRBD2. Germline V gene lookup returns CDR1 KGHSH and CDR2 LQKENI. V gave up 2 bases and J gave up 5 bases; unmatched junction bases: 8. The CDR3 totals 17 residues. CDR3 in amino acids: CASSPGSLAGGDNEQFF. CDR3 DNA: TGTGCCAGCTCACCAGGTTCGCTAGCGGGGGGAGACAATGAGCAGTTCTTC.

The chain has TRBV30 and TRBJ2-5; 7 bases fit TRBD2. Germline trimming cut 1 base from V and 7 bases from J; bases unmatched to any gene: 6. This CDR3 has 13 residues. Germline values: CDR1 GTSNPN, CDR2 SVGIG (reference sequence). CDR3 nucleotides: TGTGCCTGGAGTGGGGGAGGGAAGGGGACCCAGTACTTC. Translation gives CAWSGGGKGTQYF.

The DNA of the CDR3 is TGTGCCAGCAGCACCCAATCCCACGCTAACTATGGCTACACCTTC. Amino acids: CASSTQSHANYGYTF. This rearrangement joins TRBV7-2 to TRBJ1-2; D gene unclear. V lost 5 bases and J lost 0, with 13 bases in between. The CDR3 runs 15 residues. Germline-derived CDR1 and CDR2 are SGHTA and FQGNSA.

The sample holds one count of this clone. This rearrangement joins TRBV5-5 to TRBJ2-3; 8 bases map to TRBD1. The V and J ends lost 2 bases and 1 base, in that order; junction bases with no gene match: 3. CDR1 and CDR2 from the germline V gene are SGHKS and YYEKEE (reference sequence). The CDR3 contains 15 residues. The CDR3 spells CASSFYRGGTDTQYF. CDR3 nucleotide sequence: TGTGCCAGCAGCTTTTACAGGGGGGGCACAGATACGCAGTATTTT. Supplemented by reference TRBV5-5 and TRBJ2-3, the full variable domain reads DAGVTQSPTHLIKTRGQQVTLRCSPISGHKSVSWYQQVLGQGPQFIFQYYEKEERGRGNFPDRFSARQFPNYSSELNVNALLLGDSALYLCASSFYRGGTDTQYFGPGTRLTVL.

The chain has TRBV28 and TRBJ1-4, with D perhaps matching TRBD1 (6 bases). Per germline, CDR1 MDHEN and CDR2 SYDVKM. V shed 6 bases and J shed 5 bases, with 7 bases lying between them. This CDR3 has 12 residues. The CDR3 reads CASRDRNEKLFF. In DNA form, the CDR3 reads TGTGCCAGCAGGGACAGAAATGAAAAACTGTTTTTT.

The J gene is TRBJ2-7, the V gene TRBV5-6; maybe TRBD1 (5 bases). The CDR3 runs 13 residues. Trimming stripped 1 base from V and 6 bases from J, with 11 bases between. Germline V gives CDR1 SGHDT, CDR2 YYEEEE. For the CDR3, the DNA is TGTGCCAGCAGCTTGAGTTGGCAGGGCGAGCAGTACTTC. Its protein is CASSLSWQGEQYF. Using reference TRBV5-6 and TRBJ2-7 for the parts outside the CDR3, the full variable domain is DAGVTQSPTHLIKTRGQQVTLRCSPKSGHDTVSWYQQALGQGPQFIFQYYEEEERQRGNFPDRFSGHQFPNYSSELNVNALLLGDSALYLCASSLSWQGEQYFGPGTRLTVT.

The rearrangement joins TRBV18 to TRBJ1-1; possibly TRBD1 for D (5 bases). The CDR3 contains 14 residues. In germline, CDR1 is KGHSH, CDR2 LQKENI. V was trimmed by 2 bases and J by 4 bases, leaving 11 bases between them. CDR3 sequence reads: CASSPSWGATEAFF. CDR3 sequence (DNA): TGTGCCAGCTCACCATCATGGGGCGCCACTGAAGCTTTCTTT.

This chain uses TRBV5-5 with TRBJ2-2; D not certain. Germline V lookup: CDR1 SGHKS, CDR2 YYEKEE (reference sequence). Trimming stripped 6 bases from V and 5 bases from J, with 5 bases between. This CDR3 has 11 residues. The CDR3 coding sequence is TGTGCCAGCACCCTGACCGGGGAGCTGTTTTTT. It specifies CASTLTGELFF.

This clone was seen once. The DNA for the CDR3 is TGTGCCAGCTCGACTAGCGGGTCGGGCTACAATGAGCAGTTCTTC. This gives the protein CASSTSGSGYNEQFF. The rearrangement links TRBV11-2 to TRBJ2-1; TRBD2 matches at 10 bases. The CDR3 extends over 15 amino acids. With 8 bases clipped from V and 3 bases from J, the junction kept 7 bases outside the gene matches. In germline, CDR1 is SGHAT, CDR2 FQNNGV.

V usage is TRBV4-2 and J usage is TRBJ2-1, with TRBD2 matching 14 bases. CDR3 length equals 18 residues. Germline CDR1 is LGHNA and CDR2 is YNFKEQ. V lost 1 base and J lost 0; bases outside the gene matches: 2. The CDR3 DNA sequence: TGTGCCAGCAGCCAAGGACTAGCGGGAGGGTTCTCCTACAATGAGCAGTTCTTC. This gives the protein CASSQGLAGGFSYNEQFF.

In the case of this clone: This sample also contains other DNA sequences that code for the same CDR3. The chain carries TRBV29-1 and TRBJ2-2; TRBD1 matches at 11 bases. The CDR3 runs 13 residues. Per the germline V gene, CDR1 is SQVTM and CDR2 is ANQGSEA. Trimming took 7 bases from V and 6 from J; bases not matched to a gene: 4. The CDR3: CSAGQGVAGELFF. The CDR3 DNA follows: TGCAGCGCGGGACAGGGGGTCGCCGGGGAGCTGTTTTTT.

Comment on this clone: This sample also contains other DNA sequences that code for the same CDR3. The V and J genes are TRBV5-4 and TRBJ2-1; no firm D call. V was shortened by 4 bases and J by 0 bases, with 8 bases between the two germline ends. Germline V lookup: CDR1 SGHNT, CDR2 YYREEE (reference sequence). The CDR3 sequence is 14 residues long. Here the CDR3 reads CASSPEISYNEQFF. In DNA, the CDR3 is TGTGCCAGCAGCCCAGAGATCTCCTACAATGAGCAGTTCTTC.

This clone has a single count. This chain links TRBV28 with TRBJ2-5; a weak D match, TRBD1 (7 bases). Deletions cut 5 bases from V and 5 bases from J, with 15 bases between. In germline, CDR1 is MDHEN, CDR2 SYDVKM. This CDR3 has 14 amino acids. DNA of the CDR3: TGTGCCAGCAGTGGCGGGACAGAGCCGGAGACCCAGTACTTC. Its protein is CASSGGTEPETQYF. Full variable domain (outside the CDR3, taken from reference TRBV28 and TRBJ2-5): DVKVTQSSRYLVKRTGEKVFLECVQDMDHENMFWYRQDPGLGLRLIYFSYDVKMKEKGDIPEGYSVSREKKERFSLILESASTNQTSMYLCASSGGTEPETQYFGPGTRLLVL.

This rearrangement joins TRBV5-8 to TRBJ1-1; D gene uncertain. Germline CDR1 and CDR2: SGHTS and YDEGEE. Trimming took off 0 bases at V and 7 bases at J, with 13 bases between the two ends. The CDR3 has 14 amino acids. The CDR3 DNA reads as TGTGCCAGCAGCTTGGGACCGCCCGTACTTGAAGCTTTCTTT. Its translation: CASSLGPPVLEAFF.

The chain links TRBV9 to TRBJ2-1; no reliable D call. V was shortened by 0 bases and J by 7 bases, with 5 bases between the two germline ends. Germline assignment: CDR1 SGDLS and CDR2 YYNGEE. The CDR3 has 12 residues. CDR3 nucleotides: TGTGCCAGCAGCGTAGAGGGAAATGAGCAGTTCTTC. Amino acid sequence: CASSVEGNEQFF.

The chain couples TRBV7-2 to TRBJ2-7; either TRBD1 or TRBD2 may supply D (5 bases each). The CDR3 totals 15 residues. V lost 5 bases and J 0 bases, leaving 14 bases between the germline ends. In germline, CDR1 is SGHTA, CDR2 FQGNSA. In DNA form, the CDR3 reads TGTGCCAGCAGCGAGGGGAGTGGGAGCTCCTACGAGCAGTACTTC. Translating gives CASSEGSGSSYEQYF.

The CDR3 bases are TGTGCCAGCAGCTGGCGCCATTCCACAGATACGCAGTATTTT. This translates into CASSWRHSTDTQYF. The chain employs TRBV7-2 and TRBJ2-3, with no clear D. V gave up 4 bases and J gave up 2 bases, with 10 bases separating them. The CDR3 length is 14 residues. Germline V gene lookup returns CDR1 SGHTA and CDR2 FQGNSA.

This clone was counted a single time. V gene TRBV27 combines with J gene TRBJ1-5; 10 bases line up with TRBD1. The CDR3 is made up of 17 amino acids. Trimming took 4 bases from V and 6 from J; bases not matched to a gene: 12. CDR1 is MNHEY and CDR2 is SMNVEV in the germline V gene (reference sequence). In DNA, the CDR3 is TGTGCCAGCAGTTCCCTGACAGGGGGCGATCCCAGTCAGCCCCAGCATTTT. This sequence encodes CASSSLTGGDPSQPQHF.

The V call is TRBV9, the J call TRBJ1-1; D gene ambiguous. Per the germline V gene, CDR1 is SGDLS and CDR2 is YYNGEE. This CDR3 spans 13 amino acids. V was clipped by 3 bases and J by 6 bases, with 12 bases between them. The CDR3 coding sequence is TGTGCCAGCAGCGAACTGCCAGAGGCTGAAGCTTTCTTT. Amino acid sequence: CASSELPEAEAFF. Looking up the rest from reference TRBV9 and TRBJ1-1 gives the full variable domain: DSGVTQTPKHLITATGQRVTLRCSPRSGDLSVYWYQQSLDQGLQFLIQYYNGEERAKGNILERFSAQQFPDLHSELNLSSLELGDSALYFCASSELPEAEAFFGQGTRLTVV.

The J gene is TRBJ2-7, the V gene TRBV5-6; 7 nucleotides line up with TRBD1. This CDR3 contains 16 residues. The germline V gene encodes CDR1 SGHDT and CDR2 YYEEEE. The J segment lost 3 bases and the V segment lost 5 bases, leaving 14 bases of the junction unmatched. The CDR3 sequence is CASSLGGPGPYYEQYF. CDR3 in DNA: TGTGCCAGCAGTTTAGGGGGCCCTGGCCCGTACTACGAGCAGTACTTC.